This T cell receptor (beta chain) was recorded in a study of blood T cell repertoires in COVID-19. This clone was detected once. Repertoires were generated with immunoSEQ multiplex PCR, while TCRdb's copy carries only in-frame clones and drops some. In the table there are nearly 95,000 clones, roughly 86% of which are singletons. The germline V gene has CDR1 MDHEN and CDR2 SYDVKM. This CDR3 comprises 16 residues. J was trimmed by 9 bases and V by 5 bases; bases with no gene match: 10. Sequencing was carried out using peripheral blood. The chain couples TRBV28 to TRBJ1-6; TRBD1 matches at 10 bases. The clonotype comes from a human donor with acute or convalescent COVID-19. The donor label of this sample is uncertain. CDR3 region: CASSLRGDRGASPLHF. In nucleotides, the CDR3 is TGTGCCAGCAGTCTTAGGGGGGACAGGGGTGCTTCACCCCTCCACTTT.